This TCR beta chain comes out of a study of blood T cells in healthy people across ages. Study observations and caveats: Greater diversity and more naive CD4+ cells were seen in long-lived donors than in aged donors.

CDR1 is MDHEN, CDR2 SYDVKM, per germline. The CDR3 loop spans 14 amino acids. Next came a second PCR, run for about 7 to 12 cycles, which used a sample-barcoded 5' primer along with a J-beta primer mix. Using its own MiXCR run on the 5' RACE reads, TCRdb lists one record per CDR3 protein. The table lists just under 750,000 distinct CDR3 sequences, 22% of them singletons, with about 20% in the top ten. This clonotype has more than one count but fewer than ten. The antigen is undetermined. Sequenced sample: blood. The rearrangement links TRBV28 to TRBJ2-1; 9 bases match TRBD1. The J call may be faulty, since TRBJ2-7 better matches the DNA end. This clonotype originated in a man in his 70s in good health. CDR3 in DNA: TGTGCCAGCAAAGGGGACAGGGTAGGCAACGAGCAGTACTTC. Translated: CASKGDRVGNEQYF.